Listed here are 22 T cell receptor beta chains from one sample, sequenced in a study of vaccination effects on CD4 cells after COVID-19. Expansion of antigen-specific CD4+ T cells with viral peptide pools was carried out by the ViraFEST assay before sequencing. Following culture for about ten days, CD4+ T cells were isolated. Only in-frame clones appear in the TCRdb table, and some are missing; sequencing was by immunoSEQ multiplex PCR. Of under 80,000 clones listed, roughly four fifths were seen once; the top ten hold about 1.7%. The antigens for these receptors are not known. Sample: CD4+ T cells from PBMCs cultured with HCoV-229E spike peptides, taken before COVID-19 vaccination. The receptors were sampled from a human donor who received a COVID-19 vaccine.

The chain employs TRBV3-1 (or the pseudogene TRBV3-2) and TRBJ2-3; 9 bases line up with TRBD2. V shed 1 base and J 6 bases; nucleotides not matched to a gene: 8. Germline-derived CDR1 and CDR2 are LGHDT and YNNKEL (reference sequence). This CDR3 is 16 amino acids long. CDR3 sequence: CASSQGNSGGVDTQYF. As DNA, the CDR3 is TGTGCCAGCAGCCAAGGGAATAGCGGGGGCGTGGATACGCAGTATTTT.

This chain links TRBV7-8 with TRBJ2-5, with 9 bases aligning to TRBD1. This CDR3 comprises 18 residues. After removal of 5 bases from V and 2 bases from J, the junction contained 15 bases not matched to a gene. The germline gives CDR1 SGHVS, CDR2 FQNEAQ. The DNA of the CDR3 is TGTGCCAGCAGCCGCGAAAGACCGGGACAGGGATGGCAAGAGACCCAGTACTTC. Protein product: CASSRERPGQGWQETQYF.

The chain is built from TRBV29-1 and TRBJ2-3, with 8 nucleotides matching TRBD1. The trim removed 4 bases at V and 3 bases at J, leaving 9 bases unmatched. The germline CDR1 and CDR2 sequences are SQVTM and ANQGSEA. The CDR3 sequence is 15 residues long. The CDR3 region has the DNA TGCAGCGTTGCGGACAGGGTGGCGTGGACAGATACGCAGTATTTT. Translated, it gives CSVADRVAWTDTQYF.

V gene TRBV6-5 combines with J gene TRBJ1-2, with a tentative D call TRBD1 (5 bases). The V end lost 6 bases, the J end lost 7 bases, and 15 bases lay between the germline ends. The CDR3 length is 13 residues. Germline V gene data show CDR1 as MNHEY and CDR2 as SVGAGI. Written as DNA, the CDR3 is TGTGCCAGCAGCCGCAACACAGGAACTGGCTACACCTTC. Its translation is CASSRNTGTGYTF.

This clone was seen more than once but under ten times. The chain couples TRBV10-3 to TRBJ1-1; D might be TRBD1 (5 bases). CDR3 length: 14 residues. Per the germline V gene, CDR1 is ENHRY and CDR2 is SYGVKD. Deletions cut 2 bases from V and 0 bases from J, with 7 bases between. Here the CDR3 DNA reads TGTGCCATCAGTGAGCGACAGATGAACACTGAAGCTTTCTTT. This codes for CAISERQMNTEAFF.

This CDR3 reads CASSSGTGGRTNEKLFF. The DNA for the CDR3 is TGTGCCAGCAGCTCCGGGACAGGGGGGCGTACTAATGAAAAACTGTTTTTT. The chain carries TRBV7-7 and TRBJ1-4; the match to TRBD1 covers 11 bases. Trimming took 4 bases from V and 2 from J; bases not matched to a gene: 6. Germline CDR1 and CDR2: SSHAT and FNYEAQ (reference sequence). CDR3 length: 17 amino acids.

The V gene is TRBV5-1, the J gene TRBJ1-6; no reliable D call. Germline CDR1 SGHRS, CDR2 YFSETQ. The CDR3 spans 13 residues. V lost 1 base to trimming and J lost 9 bases, with 8 bases between them. The CDR3 bases are TGCGCCAGCAGCTTGTTAACGGGTTCACCCCTCCACTTT. It encodes CASSLLTGSPLHF.

The rearrangement joins TRBV30 to TRBJ2-1, with 12 bases lining up with TRBD2. The CDR3 has 12 amino acids. V was pared by 6 bases and J by 15 bases, with 9 bases of the junction left unmatched. Germline assignment: CDR1 GTSNPN and CDR2 SVGIG (reference sequence). CDR3 coding DNA: TGTGCCTGTCGACTAGCGGGGGCCTATACGTTCTTC. It codes for CACRLAGAYTFF.

The chain combines TRBV14 with TRBJ1-2; D remains unclear. The V gene lost 3 bases and the J gene lost 4 bases, with 9 bases spanning the gap. In germline, CDR1 is SGHDN, CDR2 FVKESK. This CDR3 is 13 amino acids long. CDR3 coding DNA: TGTGCCAGCAGCCATACGAGGTCCTATGGCTACACCTTC. It encodes CASSHTRSYGYTF.

The genes are TRBV28 and TRBJ2-6; 7 bases fit TRBD1. The junction had 4 bases not matched to a gene; V was cut back by 3 bases and J by 2 bases. The CDR3 is made up of 16 amino acids. The germline V gene encodes CDR1 MDHEN and CDR2 SYDVKM. The CDR3 DNA is TGTGCCAGCAGTTTGGTAGGGGGCGCTGGGGCCAACGTCCTGACTTTC. Its translation: CASSLVGGAGANVLTF.

The gene calls are TRBV2 and TRBJ1-6; possibly TRBD1 for D (6 bases). Trimming pared 8 bases from V and 7 bases from J, leaving 15 bases between. The CDR3 spans 14 residues. Germline CDR1 reads SNHLY; CDR2 reads FYNNEI. CDR3 loop: CASDMGARNSPLHF. In DNA, the CDR3 is TGTGCCAGCGATATGGGGGCCCGAAATTCACCCCTCCACTTT. The full variable domain, with the rest looked up from reference TRBV2 and TRBJ1-6, is EPEVTQTPSHQVTQMGQEVILRCVPISNHLYFYWYRQILGQKVEFLVSFYNNEISEKSEIFDDQFSVERPDGSNFTLKIRSTKLEDSAMYFCASDMGARNSPLHFGNGTRLTVT.

The chain employs TRBV6-5 and TRBJ1-6; D ambiguous. This CDR3 has 15 residues. The ends were cut back, 6 bases at V and 5 bases at J, with 14 bases in the middle. The germline V gene has CDR1 MNHEY and CDR2 SVGAGI. The CDR3: CASRASFGNNSPLHF. The CDR3 DNA reads TGTGCCAGCAGAGCGTCCTTTGGGAATAATTCACCCCTCCACTTT.

The genes are TRBV7-9 and TRBJ1-2; tentatively, D is TRBD1 (5 bases). Trimming took off 0 bases at V and 4 bases at J, with 9 bases between the two ends. The CDR3 sequence is 14 residues long. Germline V gene data show CDR1 as SEHNR and CDR2 as FQNEAQ (reference sequence). CDR3 sequence reads: CASSLAQAGYGYTF. The CDR3 DNA follows: TGTGCCAGCAGCTTAGCACAGGCCGGCTATGGCTACACCTTC.

This clone appeared a single time. This chain uses TRBV7-3 with TRBJ2-3; a weak D match, TRBD2 (6 bases). The CDR3 is 13 amino acids. The V end lost 3 bases, the J end lost 6 bases, and 10 bases lay between the germline ends. Germline CDR1 and CDR2: SGHTA and FQGTGA. As DNA, the CDR3 is TGTGCCAGCAGCTTCGGGACTTCCGATACGCAGTATTTT. This sequence encodes CASSFGTSDTQYF.

The chain carries TRBV5-1 and TRBJ1-1, with D maybe TRBD1 (5 bases). CDR3 length: 17 amino acids. Trimming stripped 0 bases from V and 3 bases from J, with 18 bases between. Looked up from germline, CDR1 is SGHRS and CDR2 is YFSETQ. The CDR3 bases are TGCGCCAGCAGCTTGGTGACTGGGGGGAATAGTGACACTGAAGCTTTCTTT. The encoded protein is CASSLVTGGNSDTEAFF.

The chain carries TRBV2 and TRBJ2-3; TRBD2 matches 8 bases. In germline, CDR1 is SNHLY, CDR2 FYNNEI. The V and J ends lost 1 base and 2 bases, in that order; junction bases with no gene match: 8. This CDR3 is 17 amino acids long. CDR3 sequence reads: CASSEGRLAGPTDTQYF. The CDR3 DNA sequence: TGTGCCAGCAGTGAAGGGCGGCTAGCGGGTCCCACAGATACGCAGTATTTT.

The chain links TRBV3-1 (or the pseudogene TRBV3-2) to TRBJ2-3, with D possibly TRBD1 on 6 matching bases. V dropped 4 bases and J dropped 8 bases, with 19 bases sitting between them. Germline-derived CDR1 and CDR2 are LGHDT and YNNKEL (reference sequence). CDR3 length: 15 amino acids. This CDR3 is CASSPWDITSGTQYF. CDR3 bases: TGTGCCAGCAGCCCATGGGACATCACTTCGGGTACGCAGTATTTT.

V usage is TRBV11-2 and J usage is TRBJ2-5; D is possibly TRBD2 (6 bases). V lost 0 bases and J 7 bases, leaving 12 bases between the germline ends. The CDR3 spans 14 residues. Germline assignment: CDR1 SGHAT and CDR2 FQNNGV. The chain's CDR3 is CASSLDGGSGTQYF. DNA for the CDR3: TGTGCCAGCAGCTTAGATGGGGGTAGCGGGACCCAGTACTTC.

This sequence joins TRBV24-1 and TRBJ2-1, with 8 nucleotides matching TRBD1. Trimming removed 12 bases from V and 2 bases from J; junction bases left unmatched: 5. CDR1 and CDR2 (germline): KGHDR, SFDVKD. This CDR3 comprises 13 residues. CDR3 DNA sequence: TGTGCCGCCGGACAGGGCCCCTACAATGAGCAGTTCTTC. It encodes CAAGQGPYNEQFF.

This clone was seen just once. The chain is built from TRBV3-1 (or the pseudogene TRBV3-2) and TRBJ2-5; maybe TRBD1 (6 bases). Trimming shortened V by 0 bases and J by 2 bases, and 13 bases separated the two germline ends. Germline V gene sequence: CDR1 LGHDT, CDR2 YNNKEL (reference sequence). The CDR3 is 16 residues long. The CDR3 loop reads CASSQDRGRRQETQYF. As DNA, the CDR3 is TGTGCCAGCAGCCAAGACAGGGGTCGGCGGCAAGAGACCCAGTACTTC.

The chain has TRBV4-2 and TRBJ2-3; tentatively, D is TRBD2 (5 bases). The length of the CDR3 is 17 residues. V dropped 0 bases and J dropped 0 bases, with 13 bases sitting between them. The germline CDR1 and CDR2 sequences are LGHNA and YNFKEQ. The CDR3 protein is CASSQDLQRGSTDTQYF. The CDR3 coding sequence is TGTGCCAGCAGCCAAGATCTCCAACGGGGTAGCACAGATACGCAGTATTTT.

The V and J genes are TRBV5-6 and TRBJ2-7; TRBD1 matches at 7 bases. CDR1 is SGHDT and CDR2 is YYEEEE in the germline V gene. V lost 2 bases to trimming and J lost 4 bases; unmatched junction nucleotides: 6. The CDR3 consists of 14 residues. The DNA for the CDR3 is TGTGCCAGCAGCTTCCGGACAGGACGGTACGAGCAGTACGTC. Translating gives CASSFRTGRYEQYV.